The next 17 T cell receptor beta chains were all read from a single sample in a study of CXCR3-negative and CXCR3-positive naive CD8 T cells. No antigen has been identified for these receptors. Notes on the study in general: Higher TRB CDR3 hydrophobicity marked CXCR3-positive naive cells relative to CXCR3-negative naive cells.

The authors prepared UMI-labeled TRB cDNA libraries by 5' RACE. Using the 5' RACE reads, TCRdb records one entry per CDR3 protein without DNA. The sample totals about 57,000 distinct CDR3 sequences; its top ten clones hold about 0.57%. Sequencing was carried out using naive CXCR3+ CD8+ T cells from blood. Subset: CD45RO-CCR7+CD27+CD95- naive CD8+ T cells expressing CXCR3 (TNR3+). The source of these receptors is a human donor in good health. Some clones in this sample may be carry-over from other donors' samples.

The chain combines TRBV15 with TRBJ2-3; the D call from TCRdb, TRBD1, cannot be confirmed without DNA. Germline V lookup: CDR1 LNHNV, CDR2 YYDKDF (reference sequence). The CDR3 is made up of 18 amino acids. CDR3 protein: CATSRDGTEAVWPDTQYF.

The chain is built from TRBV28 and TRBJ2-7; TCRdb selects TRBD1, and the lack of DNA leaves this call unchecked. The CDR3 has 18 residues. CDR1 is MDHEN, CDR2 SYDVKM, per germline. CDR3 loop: CASSFPFRTGQTSYEQYF.

CDR3 in amino acids: CASSPFWDSTYEQYF. The chain uses TRBV7-9 and TRBJ2-7; TCRdb proposes TRBD1, but this gene call is untestable without DNA. Germline V gene lookup returns CDR1 SEHNR and CDR2 FQNEAQ (reference sequence). This CDR3 is built from 15 residues.

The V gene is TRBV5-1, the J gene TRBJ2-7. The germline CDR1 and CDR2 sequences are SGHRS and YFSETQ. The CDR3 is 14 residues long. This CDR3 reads CASSLGSGTYEQYF. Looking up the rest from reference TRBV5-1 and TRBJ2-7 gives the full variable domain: KAGVTQTPRYLIKTRGQQVTLSCSPISGHRSVSWYQQTPGQGLQFLFEYFSETQRNKGNFPGRFSGRQFSNSRSEMNVSTLELGDSALYLCASSLGSGTYEQYFGPGTRLTVT.

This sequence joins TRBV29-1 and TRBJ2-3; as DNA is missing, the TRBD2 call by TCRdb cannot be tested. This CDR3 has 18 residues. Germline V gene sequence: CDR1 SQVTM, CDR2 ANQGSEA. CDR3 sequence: CSAPRRDSGGPITDTQYF.

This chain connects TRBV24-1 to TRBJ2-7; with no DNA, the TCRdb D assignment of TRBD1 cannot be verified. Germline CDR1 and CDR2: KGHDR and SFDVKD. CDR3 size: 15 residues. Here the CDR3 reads CATSEPRDNSYEQYF.

The CDR3: CSAGSTTGFQPQHF. The chain uses TRBV20-1 and TRBJ1-5; the TCRdb D gene call, TRBD1, has no DNA to confirm it. Germline CDR1 is DFQATT and CDR2 is SNEGSKA (reference sequence). The CDR3 extends over 14 amino acids.

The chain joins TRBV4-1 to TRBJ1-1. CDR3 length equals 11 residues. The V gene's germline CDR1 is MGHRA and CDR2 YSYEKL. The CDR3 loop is CASSQAHEAFF.

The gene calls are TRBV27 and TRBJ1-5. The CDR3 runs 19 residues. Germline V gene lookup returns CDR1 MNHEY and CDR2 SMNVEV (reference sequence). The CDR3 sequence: CASSAAPQGRAYGNQPQHF.

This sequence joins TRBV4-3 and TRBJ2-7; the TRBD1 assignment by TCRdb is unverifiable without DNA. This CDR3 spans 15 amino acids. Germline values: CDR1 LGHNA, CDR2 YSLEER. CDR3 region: CASSQGDTYSYEQYF.

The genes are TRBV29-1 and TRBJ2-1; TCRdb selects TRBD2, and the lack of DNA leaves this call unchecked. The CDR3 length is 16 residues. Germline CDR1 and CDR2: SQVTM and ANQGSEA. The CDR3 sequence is CSVEDPSGSVVAEQFF.

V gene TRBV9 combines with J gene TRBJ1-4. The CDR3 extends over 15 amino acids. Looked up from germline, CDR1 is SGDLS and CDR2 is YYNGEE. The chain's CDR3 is CASSVAGAVNEKLFF.

CDR3 region: CASSLYPSGAYNEQFF. The chain links TRBV7-3 to TRBJ2-1; TCRdb's assignment of TRBD2 cannot be checked, as there is no DNA. The V gene's germline CDR1 is SGHTA and CDR2 FQGTGA. The CDR3 covers 16 residues.

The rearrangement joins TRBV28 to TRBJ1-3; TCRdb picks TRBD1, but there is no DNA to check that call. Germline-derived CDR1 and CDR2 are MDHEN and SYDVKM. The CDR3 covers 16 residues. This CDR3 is CASSPLGGSSGNTIYF.

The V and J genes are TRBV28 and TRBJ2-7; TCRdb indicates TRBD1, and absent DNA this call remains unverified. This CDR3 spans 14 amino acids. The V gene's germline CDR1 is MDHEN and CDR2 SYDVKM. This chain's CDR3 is CASRIRTDGYEQYF.

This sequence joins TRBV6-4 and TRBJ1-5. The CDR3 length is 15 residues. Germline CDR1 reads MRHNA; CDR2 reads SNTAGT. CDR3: CASSEGGFGNQPQHF.

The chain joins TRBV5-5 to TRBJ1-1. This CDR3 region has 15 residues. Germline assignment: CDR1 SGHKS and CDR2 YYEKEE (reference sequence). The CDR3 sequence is CASSLSFDLNTEAFF.